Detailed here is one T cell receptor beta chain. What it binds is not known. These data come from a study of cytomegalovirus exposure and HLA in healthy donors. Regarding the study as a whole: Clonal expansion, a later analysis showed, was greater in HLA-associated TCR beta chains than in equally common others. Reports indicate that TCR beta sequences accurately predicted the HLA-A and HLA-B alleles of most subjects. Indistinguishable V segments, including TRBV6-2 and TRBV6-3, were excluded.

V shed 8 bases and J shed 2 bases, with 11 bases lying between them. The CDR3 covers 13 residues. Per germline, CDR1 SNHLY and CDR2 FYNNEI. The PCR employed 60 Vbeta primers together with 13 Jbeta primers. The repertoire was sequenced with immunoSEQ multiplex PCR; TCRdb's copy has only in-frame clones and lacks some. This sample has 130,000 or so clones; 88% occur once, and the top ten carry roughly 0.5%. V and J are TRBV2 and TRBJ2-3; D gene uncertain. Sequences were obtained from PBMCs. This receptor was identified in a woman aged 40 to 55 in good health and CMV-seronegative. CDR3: CASRKPITDTQYF. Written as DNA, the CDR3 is TGTGCCAGCCGAAAGCCCATCACAGATACGCAGTATTTT.